This T cell receptor (beta chain) was sequenced during a study of identical twins. Study findings and constraints: There is a chance that invariant MAIT and iNKT cells partially muddied zero-insertion analyses. Models came in too low on out-of-frame TCR alpha sharing in monozygotic twins.

Germline lookup yields CDR1 DFQATT and CDR2 SNEGSKA (reference sequence). Trimming removed 7 bases from V and 2 bases from J; junction bases left unmatched: 7. This CDR3 is built from 15 residues. TCRdb ran MiXCR on the 5' RACE reads and lists one entry per CDR3 protein. Of some 730,000 distinct CDR3 sequences listed, around a sixth are singletons. To note about this clonotype: Its target is unknown.

The sample also formed part of further work on T cells expressing NK-cell markers. That study adds: Repertoire data for TCR beta were derived from sorted T cells (CD3+CD56+NKG2C+, CD3+CD56+NKG2C- and CD3+CD56-NKG2C+). Once again these clonotypes came out on top in the CD3+CD56-NKG2C+ fraction of a few donors.

Sample: PBMCs. The TCR comes from a young woman in good health. The chain joins TRBV20-1 to TRBJ2-2; the match to TRBD2 covers 10 bases. The DNA for the CDR3 is TGCAGTGTTCGAGCGGGAGGGCCCAACACCGGGGAGCTGTTTTTT. Amino acid sequence: CSVRAGGPNTGELFF.